The clone carrying this TCR beta chain occurred a few times. The antigen is unknown. These data originate in a study of beta chain features in type 1 diabetes. The whole isolated RNA underwent reverse transcription, so sequencing captured expressed TCRB transcripts. Only in-frame clones appear in the TCRdb table, and some are missing; sequencing was by immunoSEQ multiplex PCR. The sample lists about 640,000 clones, around 12% seen once, with more than 0.1% in the top ten. This CDR3 contains 13 residues. Germline lookup yields CDR1 SGHDT and CDR2 YYEEEE. V lost 0 bases, J lost 7 bases, and 8 bases lay in between. Regarding the study as a whole: No resolution was reached here on whether HLA type influences TCRB rearrangement. cDNA-based reads could over-represent cells with high TCR expression. Shortening of TCRB CDR3s, moderate but significant, appeared in all four CD4+ subsets of Type 1 diabetes patients.

V and J are TRBV5-6 and TRBJ1-5; D gene uncertain. The sequence was obtained from a man aged 30 to 39 with type 1 diabetes. The sample consisted of naive CD4+ T cells from blood. This chain's CDR3 is CASSLAEVQPQHF. The DNA of the CDR3 is TGTGCCAGCAGCTTGGCGGAGGTCCAGCCCCAGCATTTT.